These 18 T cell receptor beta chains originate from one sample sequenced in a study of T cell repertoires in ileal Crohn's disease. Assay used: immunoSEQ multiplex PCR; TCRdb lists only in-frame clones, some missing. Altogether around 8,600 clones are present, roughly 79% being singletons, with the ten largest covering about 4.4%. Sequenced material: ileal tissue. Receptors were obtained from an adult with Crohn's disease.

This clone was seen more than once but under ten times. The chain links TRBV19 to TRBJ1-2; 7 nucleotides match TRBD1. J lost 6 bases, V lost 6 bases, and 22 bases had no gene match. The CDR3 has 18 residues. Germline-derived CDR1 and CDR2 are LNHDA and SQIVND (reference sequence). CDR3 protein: CASSQTGYEFRRRDGYTF. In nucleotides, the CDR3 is TGTGCCAGTAGCCAGACAGGGTATGAATTTCGGAGGAGGGATGGCTACACCTTC.

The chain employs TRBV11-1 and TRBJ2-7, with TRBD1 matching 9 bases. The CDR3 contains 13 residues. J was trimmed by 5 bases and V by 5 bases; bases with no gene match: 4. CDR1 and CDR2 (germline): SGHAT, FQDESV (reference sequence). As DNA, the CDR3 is TGTGCCAGCAGCCCCAACAGGGGGCACGAGCAGTACTTC. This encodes CASSPNRGHEQYF.

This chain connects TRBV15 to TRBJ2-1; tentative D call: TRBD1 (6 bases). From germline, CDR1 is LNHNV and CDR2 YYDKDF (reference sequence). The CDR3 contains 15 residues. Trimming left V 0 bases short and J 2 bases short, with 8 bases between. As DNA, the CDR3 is TGTGCCACCAGCAGAGATCAGGGGACCTACAATGAGCAGTTCTTC. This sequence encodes CATSRDQGTYNEQFF.

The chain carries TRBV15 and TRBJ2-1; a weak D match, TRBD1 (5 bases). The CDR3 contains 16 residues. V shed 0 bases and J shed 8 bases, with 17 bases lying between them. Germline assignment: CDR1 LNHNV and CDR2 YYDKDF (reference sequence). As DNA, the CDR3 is TGTGCCACCAGCAGAGATTACGGCCAGGGTGTGGATGAGCAGTTCTTC. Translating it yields CATSRDYGQGVDEQFF.

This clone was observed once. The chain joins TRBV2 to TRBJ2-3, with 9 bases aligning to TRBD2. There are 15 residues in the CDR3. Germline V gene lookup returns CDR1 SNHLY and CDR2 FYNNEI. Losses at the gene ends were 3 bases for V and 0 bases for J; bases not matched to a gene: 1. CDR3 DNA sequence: TGTGCCAGCAGTGAGGGACTAGCTAGCACAGATACGCAGTATTTT. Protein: CASSEGLASTDTQYF.

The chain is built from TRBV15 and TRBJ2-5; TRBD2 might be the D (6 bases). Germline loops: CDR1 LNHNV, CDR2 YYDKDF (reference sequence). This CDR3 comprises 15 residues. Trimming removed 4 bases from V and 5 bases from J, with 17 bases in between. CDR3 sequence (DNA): TGTGCCACCAGCAAAGGTGGAGGGGTGGGGGAGACCCAGTACTTC. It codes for CATSKGGGVGETQYF.

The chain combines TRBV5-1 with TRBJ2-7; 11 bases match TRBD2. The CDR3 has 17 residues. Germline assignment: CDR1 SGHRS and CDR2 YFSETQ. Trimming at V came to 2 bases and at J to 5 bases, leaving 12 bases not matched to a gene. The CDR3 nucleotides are TGCGCCAGCAGCTTCTTCTCTAGCGGGGGGCCGAGTAACGAGCAGTACTTC. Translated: CASSFFSSGGPSNEQYF.

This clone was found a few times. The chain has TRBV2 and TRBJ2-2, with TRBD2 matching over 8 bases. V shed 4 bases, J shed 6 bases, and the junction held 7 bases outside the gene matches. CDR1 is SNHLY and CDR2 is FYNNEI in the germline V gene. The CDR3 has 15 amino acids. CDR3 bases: TGTGCCAGCAGTGCCAAGGGACTAGTAGCCGGGGAGCTGTTTTTT. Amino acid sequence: CASSAKGLVAGELFF.

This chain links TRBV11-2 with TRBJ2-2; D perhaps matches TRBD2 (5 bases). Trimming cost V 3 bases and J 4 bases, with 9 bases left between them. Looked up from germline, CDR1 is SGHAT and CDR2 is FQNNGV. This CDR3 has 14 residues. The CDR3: CASSLRAGTGELFF. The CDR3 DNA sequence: TGTGCCAGCAGCTTGCGGGCGGGCACCGGGGAGCTGTTTTTT.

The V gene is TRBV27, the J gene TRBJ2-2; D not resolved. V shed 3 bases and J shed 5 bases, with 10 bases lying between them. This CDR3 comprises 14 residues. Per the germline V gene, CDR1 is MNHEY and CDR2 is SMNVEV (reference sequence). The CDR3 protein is CASSFSIVTGELFF. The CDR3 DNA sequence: TGTGCCAGCAGTTTTTCTATTGTAACCGGGGAGCTGTTTTTT.

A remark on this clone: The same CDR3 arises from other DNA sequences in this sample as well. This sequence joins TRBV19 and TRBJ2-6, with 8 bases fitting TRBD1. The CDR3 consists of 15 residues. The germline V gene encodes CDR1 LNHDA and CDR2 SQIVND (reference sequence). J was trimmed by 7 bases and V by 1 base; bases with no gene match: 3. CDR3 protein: CASSIGGQGANVLTF. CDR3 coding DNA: TGTGCCAGTAGTATAGGCGGACAGGGAGCCAACGTCCTGACTTTC.

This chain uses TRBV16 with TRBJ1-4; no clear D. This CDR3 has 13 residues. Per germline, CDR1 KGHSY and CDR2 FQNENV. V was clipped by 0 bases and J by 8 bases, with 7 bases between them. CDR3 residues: CASSQSLREKLFF. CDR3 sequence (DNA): TGTGCCAGCAGCCAATCGCTTCGGGAAAAACTGTTTTTT.

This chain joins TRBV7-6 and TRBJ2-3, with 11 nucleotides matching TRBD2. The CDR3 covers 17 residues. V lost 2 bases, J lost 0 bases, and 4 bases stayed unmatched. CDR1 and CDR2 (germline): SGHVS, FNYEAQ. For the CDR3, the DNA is TGTGCCAGCAGCTTACTAGCGGGGGGAACTAGCACAGATACGCAGTATTTT. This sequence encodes CASSLLAGGTSTDTQYF.

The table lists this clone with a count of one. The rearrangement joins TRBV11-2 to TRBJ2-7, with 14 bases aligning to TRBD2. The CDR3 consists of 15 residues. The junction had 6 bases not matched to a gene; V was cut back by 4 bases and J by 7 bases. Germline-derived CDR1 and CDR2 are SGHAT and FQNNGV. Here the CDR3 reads CASSSGLAGGDEQYF. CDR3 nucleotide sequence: TGTGCCAGCAGCTCTGGACTAGCGGGAGGTGATGAGCAGTACTTC.

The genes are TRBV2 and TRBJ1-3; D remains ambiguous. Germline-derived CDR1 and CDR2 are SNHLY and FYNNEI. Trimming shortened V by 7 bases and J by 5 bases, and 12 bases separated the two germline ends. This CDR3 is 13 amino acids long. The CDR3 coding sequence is TGTGCCAGCATTTCCCAGGAACGAAACACCATATATTTT. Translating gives CASISQERNTIYF.

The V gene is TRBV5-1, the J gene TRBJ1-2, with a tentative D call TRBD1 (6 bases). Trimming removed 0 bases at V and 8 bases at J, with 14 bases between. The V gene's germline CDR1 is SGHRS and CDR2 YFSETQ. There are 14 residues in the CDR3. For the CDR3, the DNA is TGCGCCAGCAGCTTGGCCCCAGGGGCAGGAGGCTACACCTTC. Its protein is CASSLAPGAGGYTF. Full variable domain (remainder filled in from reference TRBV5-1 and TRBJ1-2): KAGVTQTPRYLIKTRGQQVTLSCSPISGHRSVSWYQQTPGQGLQFLFEYFSETQRNKGNFPGRFSGRQFSNSRSEMNVSTLELGDSALYLCASSLAPGAGGYTFGSGTRLTVV.

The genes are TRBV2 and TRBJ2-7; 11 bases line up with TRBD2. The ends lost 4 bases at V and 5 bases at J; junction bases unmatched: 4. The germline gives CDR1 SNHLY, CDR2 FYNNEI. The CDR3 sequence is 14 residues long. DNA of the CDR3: TGTGCCAGCAGTGGACTAGCGGGGTGGGACGAGCAGTACTTC. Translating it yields CASSGLAGWDEQYF. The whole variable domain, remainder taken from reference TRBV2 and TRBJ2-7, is EPEVTQTPSHQVTQMGQEVILRCVPISNHLYFYWYRQILGQKVEFLVSFYNNEISEKSEIFDDQFSVERPDGSNFTLKIRSTKLEDSAMYFCASSGLAGWDEQYFGPGTRLTVT.

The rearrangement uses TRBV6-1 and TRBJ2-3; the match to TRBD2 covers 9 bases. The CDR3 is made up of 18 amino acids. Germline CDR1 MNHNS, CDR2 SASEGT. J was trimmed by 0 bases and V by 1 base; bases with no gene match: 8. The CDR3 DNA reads TGTGCCAGCAGTGAAGAAATCGTGGGGACTAGCAGCACAGATACGCAGTATTTT. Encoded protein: CASSEEIVGTSSTDTQYF.